The clone carrying this T cell receptor (beta chain) was seen at least ten times. Its antigen is not identified. An absence of ophthalmopathy progression within 18 months meant stable Graves' hyperthyroidism. Newly diagnosed hyperthyroidism, duration under 2 months, in patients aged 18 to 65. Fresh peripheral blood, approximately 9.7 ml, was the source of the PBMCs. The sample is drawn from a study of T cells in Graves' hyperthyroidism and ophthalmopathy. The V and J ends lost 1 base and 4 bases respectively, with 8 bases between them. The germline gives CDR1 GTSNPN, CDR2 SVGIG (reference sequence). The CDR3 is 13 residues long. Amplified regions were TCR beta CDR3 sequences from RNA transcripts. HTBI primers were used for first-round RT-PCR of the TCR CDR3. A single record per CDR3 protein comes from TCRdb applying MiXCR to the multiplex PCR reads. The sample carries hundreds of thousands of distinct CDR3 sequences, around 15% recorded once.

Study results and caveats: Expanded thyroid clonotypes (above 0.001) were mostly also found in blood.

This sequence originates from a woman aged 18-35 years with Graves' hyperthyroidism. The source material was blood. The chain employs TRBV30 and TRBJ1-5, with D possibly being TRBD1 (6 bases). The CDR3 region has the DNA TGTGCCTGGAGTGGACAGGCAAATCAGCCCCAGCATTTT. The encoded protein is CAWSGQANQPQHF.